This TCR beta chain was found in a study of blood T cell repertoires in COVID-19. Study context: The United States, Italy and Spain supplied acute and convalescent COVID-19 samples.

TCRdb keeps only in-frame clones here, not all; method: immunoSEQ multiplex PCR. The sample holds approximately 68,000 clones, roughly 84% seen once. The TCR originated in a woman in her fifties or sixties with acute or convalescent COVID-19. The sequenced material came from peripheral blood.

The CDR3 here is CASSYMGENSPLHF. The CDR3 region has the DNA TGTGCCAGCAGTTACATGGGAGAGAATTCACCCCTCCACTTT. The J gene is TRBJ1-6, the V gene TRBV6-6; D gene ambiguous. The CDR3 is made up of 14 amino acids. The germline V gene has CDR1 MNHNY and CDR2 SVGAGI (reference sequence). Trimming removed 2 bases at V and 7 bases at J, with 9 bases between.